This TCR beta chain was obtained from a study of vaccination effects on CD4 cells after COVID-19. In the study overall: A couple of convalescent pre-vaccine samples were taken 142 and 148 days post-diagnosis.

A word on this clone: The antigen remains unidentified.

ViraFEST used viral peptide pools to expand antigen-specific CD4+ T cells before sequencing. The culture ran for roughly ten days before CD4+ T cells were isolated. According to PCR results, the person was infected with SARS-CoV-2 between March and December 2020. Cultures used a few million PBMC per well, roughly 11 IU/ml IL-2 and around 10 ug/ml peptides. Half of the medium was exchanged for IL-2 medium on both days 3 and 7. Produced via immunoSEQ multiplex PCR; TCRdb's table is partial and in-frame only. The sample carries roughly 27,000 clones, about three quarters recorded once. CDR3 length: 12 residues. Trimming removed 4 bases from V and 1 base from J, with 6 bases in between. The germline V gene encodes CDR1 SQVTM and CDR2 ANQGSEA.

The sample consisted of CD4+ T cells from PBMCs cultured with HCoV-NL63 spike peptides, taken before COVID-19 vaccination. This sequence joins TRBV29-1 and TRBJ2-3; D gene unclear. This sequence originates from a human donor who had a prior SARS-CoV-2 infection. CDR3: CSVGPGTDTQYF. Here the CDR3 DNA reads TGCAGCGTTGGGCCGGGCACAGATACGCAGTATTTT.